This T cell receptor (beta chain) appears in the sequencing data of a study of neurological immune-mediated disorders. Study-wide points: Subjects shared no identical expanded-clone CDR3 amino acid sequences, suggesting private TCR-beta repertoires in all groups. The study found the most TCR clonal expansion in HTLV-1-associated myelopathy and the least in multiple sclerosis, below healthy controls.

There are many counts of this clonotype. Antigen specificity is unknown. V lost 5 bases, J lost 0 bases, and 13 bases lay in between. Germline CDR1 is MNHEY and CDR2 is SVGAGI. This CDR3 is 16 amino acids long. The cDNA was produced through 5'RACE with 10-nucleotide random UMIs. Every sequencing run drew on 15-18 subjects and yielded over 160 million TCR-beta sequences. TCRdb fed the 5' RACE reads into MiXCR, producing one record per CDR3 protein. The sample lists 77,000 or so distinct CDR3 sequences; approximately 10% were seen once. This TCR was sampled from a man aged 45-65 years in good health. Sequencing was carried out using PBMCs. The V gene is TRBV6-5, the J gene TRBJ1-4, with D unclear. CDR3 DNA sequence: TGTGCCAGCAGTGTCCGGGCTACCGCAACTAATGAAAAACTGTTTTTT. Translating it yields CASSVRATATNEKLFF.